Detailed here is one T cell receptor (beta chain). Its antigen is not yet known. Per-nucleotide qualities are absent, and no much larger clonotype sits a single base away. Enrolling through a virtual design, the prospective study's participants ranged in age from roughly 18 to 95 years and lived across roughly 23 United States geographic areas. In the prospective study, participants were assigned to cohorts based on the clinical history participants reported in a screening survey and a study questionnaire. Mobile phlebotomists in the prospective study collected whole blood, serum and a nasopharyngeal or oropharyngeal swab from every participant. Over a roughly two-month period, participants in the prospective study had the option of providing additional blood draws and questionnaires. Before DNA extraction, blood samples from the prospective study were shipped at room temperature or frozen. TCRbeta CDR3 regions were amplified from genomic DNA by means of the immunoSEQ Assay, a bias-controlled multiplex PCR. The source study handled its data this way. The number of nucleated cells in each sample was estimated by amplification of reference gene primers within the assay. To quantify the absolute abundance of each unique TCRbeta CDR3 rearrangement, sequence reads were collapsed and filtered. For each sample, productive Simpson clonality was calculated as the square root of Simpson's diversity index over productive rearrangements. The clones in this table, taken by TCRdb from immuneACCESS, are in-frame only. Not every clone is retained; where verified, under half of the shortfall comes from an unresolved V gene, and the cause of the rest is unknown. V, J and clone size are taken as reported in that table, and D and trimming were inferred from the DNA itself. The sample records about 260,000 clones, 70% to 90% of which are singletons. About 1.2% of the sample is in the top ten clones.

The junction carries 7 bases between V and J, which are trimmed by 0 bases and 8 bases respectively. From the germline V gene, CDR1 is ENHRY and CDR2 is SYGVKD. The cysteine opens and the phenylalanine closes a CDR3 of 12 amino acids. Only CDR3 DNA remains: 36 bases, in frame from the first base. This sample was included in a study of blood T cell repertoires in COVID-19 (dated by TCRdb to 2018 to 2020). Background for the entire study: Samples covering the acute and convalescent phases of COVID-19 were provided by collaborators in the United States, Italy and Spain. The repertoires were released in a freely available public database intended as a resource for research on the immune response to SARS-CoV-2. Nearly every sample came with metadata listing a de-identified subject ID, COVID-19 status, age in years and sex. Samples came from the ongoing ImmuneRACE study (first 160 participants) plus 1,254 subjects from 6 global collaborators. Where available, HLA class I and class II types were taken from metadata supplied by the sample provider and were not determined by assay-based typing. The prospective study material was composed of cDNA or gDNA derived from T cells, B-cell-depleted T cells, or PBMCs. Subjects who had been exposed to COVID-19, were actively infected with it, or had recovered from it provided the deeply sampled blood TCRbeta repertoires that made up the dataset. The paper's findings and limits, for the study overall: The quantity of clinical and demographic metadata differed by source and by participant and was supplied without curation.

Here the chain combines TRBV10-3 and TRBJ1-1; a tentative D call is TRBD1 (5 bases match). Input material: PBMCs or T cells enriched from blood (not recorded which). The sequence was collected from a woman in her forties with acute COVID-19. Read as DNA, the sequence is TGTGCCATCAGTGAGTCGGAGGGGGAAGCTTTCTTT. The resulting protein is CAISESEGEAFF.